The 15 T cell receptor beta chains given below trace back to one sample, sequenced in a study of cytomegalovirus exposure and HLA in healthy donors. The PCR made use of 60 Vbeta and 13 Jbeta primers. Using immunoSEQ multiplex PCR, the repertoire was profiled, and TCRdb retains in-frame clones only, with some absent. The sample yields some 120,000 clones, about 74% seen once. The sample comprised PBMCs. All receptors derive from a woman aged 45-59 years in good health and CMV-seropositive.

This clone was recorded a few times. This chain links TRBV6-5 with TRBJ2-5; D unresolved. The CDR3 has 13 amino acids. The germline gives CDR1 MNHEY, CDR2 SVGAGI. Deletions cut 2 bases from V and 5 bases from J, with 9 bases between. In nucleotides, the CDR3 is TGTGCCAGCAGTTACCCGGGTGAGGAGACCCAGTACTTC. It encodes CASSYPGEETQYF.

The chain couples TRBV27 to TRBJ1-2; 9 bases agree with TRBD1. The CDR3 has 14 amino acids. The V gene end was trimmed by 2 bases and the J gene end by 7 bases; junction bases not matched to a gene: 5. Germline CDR1 is MNHEY and CDR2 is SMNVEV (reference sequence). As DNA, the CDR3 is TGTGCCAGCAGTTTAAATACAGGGGGCGTTGGCTACACCTTC. It yields the protein CASSLNTGGVGYTF.

The J gene is TRBJ1-1, the V gene TRBV7-8; D gene uncertain. The CDR3 runs to 13 residues. Trimming removed 4 bases at V and 0 bases at J, with 6 bases between. The germline V gene encodes CDR1 SGHVS and CDR2 FQNEAQ. The CDR3 coding sequence is TGTGCCAGCAGCTCCCATTTGAACACTGAAGCTTTCTTT. Protein sequence: CASSSHLNTEAFF.

The chain recombines TRBV9 with TRBJ1-5, with D tentatively TRBD1 (6 bases). The CDR3 extends over 13 amino acids. Deletions cut 3 bases from V and 5 bases from J, with 9 bases between. Germline-derived CDR1 and CDR2 are SGDLS and YYNGEE. The CDR3, as DNA: TGTGCCAGCAGCGGGGACAACTATCAGCCCCAGCATTTT. It encodes CASSGDNYQPQHF.

CDR3 loop: CASSRGGARADTQYF. Written as DNA, the CDR3 is TGTGCCAGCAGTAGGGGGGGTGCACGGGCAGATACGCAGTATTTT. The genes are TRBV28 and TRBJ2-3, with TRBD2 as a possible D gene (7 bases). V shed 5 bases and J shed 4 bases, with 16 bases lying between them. Germline-derived CDR1 and CDR2 are MDHEN and SYDVKM. This CDR3 spans 15 amino acids.

The V gene is TRBV5-4, the J gene TRBJ2-7; 11 nucleotides align to TRBD2. The CDR3 consists of 14 residues. V trimming: 3 bases; J trimming: 3 bases; junction bases outside the gene matches: 2. Germline V lookup: CDR1 SGHNT, CDR2 YYREEE (reference sequence). The chain's CDR3 is CASSYLAGGYEQYF. CDR3 sequence (DNA): TGTGCCAGCAGCTATCTAGCGGGAGGCTACGAGCAGTACTTC.

Only one count was recorded for this clone. V and J are TRBV7-9 and TRBJ1-2; D is uncertain. Trimming took off 4 bases at V and 6 bases at J, with 3 bases between the two ends. CDR1 and CDR2 from the germline V gene are SEHNR and FQNEAQ (reference sequence). This CDR3 contains 10 residues. The CDR3 reads CASSSDGYTF. DNA of the CDR3: TGTGCCAGCAGCTCAGATGGCTACACCTTC.

The genes are TRBV13 and TRBJ1-1, with 12 nucleotides matching TRBD1. Germline CDR1 and CDR2: PRHDT and FYEKMQ (reference sequence). The junction had 5 bases not matched to a gene; V was cut back by 3 bases and J by 6 bases. This CDR3 comprises 15 residues. The CDR3 sequence: CASSFPGQGASEAFF. DNA of the CDR3: TGTGCCAGCAGCTTCCCGGGACAGGGGGCCTCTGAAGCTTTCTTT.

The chain has TRBV4-3 and TRBJ2-3, with 8 bases fitting TRBD2. The CDR3 has 14 residues. The V and J ends lost 1 base and 6 bases, in that order; junction bases with no gene match: 3. CDR1 is LGHNA, CDR2 YSLEER, per germline. CDR3 region: CASSQGRGGDTQYF. The CDR3, as DNA: TGCGCCAGCAGCCAAGGGCGCGGGGGGGATACGCAGTATTTT.

The genes are TRBV7-8 and TRBJ2-1; 8 nucleotides align to TRBD2. CDR3 length: 14 amino acids. The V gene end was trimmed by 5 bases and the J gene end by 7 bases; junction bases not matched to a gene: 7. Germline V gene data show CDR1 as SGHVS and CDR2 as FQNEAQ. The CDR3 sequence: CASSPGSGGNEQFF. The CDR3 DNA follows: TGTGCCAGCAGCCCTGGGTCGGGGGGGAATGAGCAGTTCTTC.

This clone occurred many times. The rearrangement joins TRBV4-1 to TRBJ1-1; unclear D gene. CDR1 MGHRA and CDR2 YSYEKL come from the germline V gene. This CDR3 has 14 residues. Trimming left V 1 base short and J 6 bases short, with 12 bases between. CDR3 sequence (DNA): TGCGCCAGCAGCCAAGTGAATCGGGAGCCTGAAGCTTTCTTT. Its protein is CASSQVNREPEAFF.

Worth noting for this clone: One junction end does not reproduce the germline sequence, and a read error may be involved. The V and J genes are TRBV11-2 and TRBJ1-1; maybe TRBD1 (6 bases). Germline V gene data show CDR1 as SGHAT and CDR2 as FQNNGV. This CDR3 has 15 amino acids. CDR3 amino acids: CTSSYGQTVNTEAFF. The CDR3 bases are TGTACCAGCAGTTACGGACAGACTGTGAACACTGAAGCTTTCTTT.

V and J are TRBV29-1 and TRBJ1-5, with TRBD1 matching 9 bases. Germline V gives CDR1 SQVTM, CDR2 ANQGSEA. CDR3 size: 14 residues. The J segment lost 9 bases and the V segment lost 5 bases, leaving 11 bases of the junction unmatched. The CDR3 protein is CSVTGQGFNAPQHF. In nucleotides, the CDR3 is TGCAGCGTTACCGGACAGGGGTTTAATGCGCCCCAGCATTTT.

The chain carries TRBV5-6 and TRBJ2-1; 7 nucleotides match TRBD1. Germline V gene sequence: CDR1 SGHDT, CDR2 YYEEEE. After removal of 2 bases from V and 7 bases from J, the junction contained 9 bases not matched to a gene. The length of the CDR3 is 15 residues. The CDR3 loop is CASSLQGNGGNEQFF. CDR3 nucleotides: TGTGCCAGCAGCTTACAGGGGAACGGTGGAAATGAGCAGTTCTTC.

The chain couples TRBV7-2 to TRBJ2-3; 8 bases match TRBD1. Germline CDR1 is SGHTA and CDR2 is FQGNSA. This CDR3 contains 15 residues. Trimming cost V 6 bases and J 0 bases; bases outside gene matches: 5. The CDR3 loop reads CASRWGQASTDTQYF. The CDR3 coding sequence is TGTGCCAGCAGATGGGGACAGGCTAGCACAGATACGCAGTATTTT.